The 27 T cell receptor beta chains below all came from one sample that was sequenced in a study of shared clonotypes between healthy human individuals. Method: immunoSEQ multiplex PCR; TCRdb's copy keeps in-frame clones and lacks some. This table has about 2.4 million clones, 80% to 95% appearing once. Sequencing was carried out using naive CD4+ T cells from PBMCs. Noted subset: CD45RA+ positively selected. The receptors here all came from a man aged 18 to 30 in good health. Some clones in this sample may be carry-over from other donors' samples.

The chain has TRBV5-1 and TRBJ2-3; D not certain. Per germline, CDR1 SGHRS and CDR2 YFSETQ. This CDR3 has 14 residues. The V end was cut by 1 base, the J end by 2 bases, with 8 bases between. This chain's CDR3 is CASSLKLFTDTQYF. For the CDR3, the DNA is TGCGCCAGCAGCTTGAAACTCTTCACAGATACGCAGTATTTT.

This clone has only one observation. The chain combines TRBV19 with TRBJ2-3, with a weak D call TRBD1 (6 bases). Germline lookup yields CDR1 LNHDA and CDR2 SQIVND (reference sequence). Deletions cut 5 bases from V and 9 bases from J, with 21 bases between. This CDR3 spans 15 amino acids. CDR3 nucleotide sequence: TGTGCCAGTAGTCCCCCGCAGGGGACGTCGACCACGCAGTATTTT. This codes for CASSPPQGTSTTQYF. Together with reference TRBV19 and TRBJ2-3, the CDR3 gives the full variable domain: DGGITQSPKYLFRKEGQNVTLSCEQNLNHDAMYWYRQDPGQGLRLIYYSQIVNDFQKGDIAEGYSVSREKKESFPLTVTSAQKNPTAFYLCASSPPQGTSTTQYFGPGTRLTVL.

This chain connects TRBV16 to TRBJ1-1, with 7 nucleotides matching TRBD1. Trimming took 0 bases from V and 1 from J; bases not matched to a gene: 8. The germline CDR1 and CDR2 sequences are KGHSY and FQNENV. The CDR3 loop spans 17 amino acids. The CDR3 here is CASSQSYGTDKNTEAFF. In DNA form, the CDR3 reads TGTGCCAGCAGCCAATCGTACGGGACAGACAAGAACACTGAAGCTTTCTTT.

In nucleotides, the CDR3 is TGTGCCAGCAGGGGACTAGCGGGTTCTAGCTCCTACGAGCAGTACTTC. Encoded protein: CASRGLAGSSSYEQYF. The chain combines TRBV28 with TRBJ2-7; TRBD2 aligns across 12 bases. The V gene end was trimmed by 6 bases and the J gene end by 0 bases; junction bases not matched to a gene: 6. Germline CDR1 MDHEN, CDR2 SYDVKM. This CDR3 has 16 amino acids.

The V gene is TRBV6-5, the J gene TRBJ1-3; D may be TRBD1 (6 bases). The CDR3 consists of 15 residues. V lost 8 bases, J lost 2 bases, and 16 bases lay in between. CDR1 is MNHEY, CDR2 SVGAGI, per germline. CDR3 nucleotides: TGTGCCAGCCGGGACACCTGGGGACCTGGAAACACCATATATTTT. It specifies CASRDTWGPGNTIYF.

The chain carries TRBV6-5 and TRBJ1-2; 11 bases match TRBD1. The CDR3 spans 15 residues. The V and J ends lost 6 bases and 7 bases, in that order; junction bases with no gene match: 10. Germline V lookup: CDR1 MNHEY, CDR2 SVGAGI. CDR3 DNA sequence: TGTGCCAGCAGGGACGGACAGGGGGCGAGTTCTGGCTACACCTTC. Its protein product is CASRDGQGASSGYTF.

This chain links TRBV19 with TRBJ1-5, with 10 bases that match TRBD1. The germline V gene encodes CDR1 LNHDA and CDR2 SQIVND (reference sequence). The CDR3 covers 15 residues. V lost 6 bases to trimming and J lost 10 bases; unmatched junction nucleotides: 12. The CDR3 bases are TGTGCCAGTAGAGGTTCAGGACAGGGGGTAGGTCCCCAGCATTTT. It codes for CASRGSGQGVGPQHF.

This clone was observed a handful of times. V gene TRBV9 combines with J gene TRBJ1-1; D unresolved. V shed 0 bases and J shed 1 base, with 10 bases lying between them. Germline CDR1 SGDLS, CDR2 YYNGEE. The CDR3 is 15 residues long. CDR3 nucleotide sequence: TGTGCCAGCAGCGTAGCTTTAGCAAGGAACACTGAAGCTTTCTTT. This codes for CASSVALARNTEAFF. The full variable domain, rest sourced from reference TRBV9 and TRBJ1-1, is DSGVTQTPKHLITATGQRVTLRCSPRSGDLSVYWYQQSLDQGLQFLIQYYNGEERAKGNILERFSAQQFPDLHSELNLSSLELGDSALYFCASSVALARNTEAFFGQGTRLTVV.

The genes are TRBV4-2 and TRBJ2-1; D gene unclear. Trimming stripped 3 bases from V and 0 bases from J, with 15 bases between. The CDR3 length is 17 residues. Germline V gene data show CDR1 as LGHNA and CDR2 as YNFKEQ. Here the CDR3 reads CASSQERGASSYNEQFF. CDR3 in DNA: TGTGCCAGCAGCCAGGAGCGCGGAGCCAGCTCCTACAATGAGCAGTTCTTC.

This clone showed up just once. The chain joins TRBV5-1 to TRBJ1-1; a possible D gene is TRBD1 (6 bases). V lost 4 bases and J lost 7, with 14 bases in between. There are 13 residues in the CDR3. CDR1 is SGHRS, CDR2 YFSETQ, per germline. CDR3 DNA: TGCGCCAGCAGCCCCGGGACAAAGGGTGAAGCTTTCTTT. Translated, it gives CASSPGTKGEAFF.

The chain has TRBV5-1 and TRBJ2-5, with 7 nucleotides matching TRBD2. Trimming removed 0 bases from V and 1 base from J; junction bases left unmatched: 6. The CDR3 extends over 16 amino acids. Per germline, CDR1 SGHRS and CDR2 YFSETQ. The CDR3 reads CASSLGVAGFQETQYF. The DNA of the CDR3 is TGCGCCAGCAGCTTGGGTGTAGCGGGTTTCCAAGAGACCCAGTACTTC.

This clone came up a few times. The V call is TRBV19, the J call TRBJ1-5; D may be TRBD1 (5 bases). The V gene's germline CDR1 is LNHDA and CDR2 SQIVND (reference sequence). With 9 bases removed from V and 5 bases from J, the gap between germline ends came to 11 bases. This CDR3 is 12 amino acids long. The CDR3 DNA sequence: TGTGCCAGCGGGGACGGCTATCAGCCCCAGCATTTT. Protein: CASGDGYQPQHF.

V gene TRBV9 combines with J gene TRBJ2-7, with 9 bases aligning to TRBD1. This CDR3 has 15 amino acids. CDR1 is SGDLS and CDR2 is YYNGEE in the germline V gene. V gave up 3 bases and J gave up 1 base; unmatched junction bases: 5. CDR3 nucleotides: TGTGCCAGCAGCGCCGGGGGGACAGGGTCCTACGAGCAGTACTTC. The encoded protein is CASSAGGTGSYEQYF.

The chain has TRBV23-1 and TRBJ2-7; TRBD2 matches at 7 bases. TRBV23-1 is assigned to the ORF class and has an uncertain function. V dropped 4 bases and J dropped 6; count of bases not matched to a gene: 12. CDR3 size: 15 residues. Here the CDR3 reads CASSPWEGRASEQYF. CDR3 sequence (DNA): TGCGCCAGCAGTCCGTGGGAGGGCCGGGCCAGCGAGCAGTACTTC.

The chain couples TRBV7-3 to TRBJ1-2; tentative D call: TRBD1 (5 bases). The CDR3 runs to 13 residues. The V gene lost 5 bases and the J gene lost 4 bases, with 11 bases spanning the gap. Looked up from germline, CDR1 is SGHTA and CDR2 is FQGTGA. CDR3 coding DNA: TGTGCCAGCAGCATAGGGCAGGGCTATGGCTACACCTTC. Translating it yields CASSIGQGYGYTF. Full variable domain (outside the CDR3, taken from reference TRBV7-3 and TRBJ1-2): GAGVSQTPSNKVTEKGKYVELRCDPISGHTALYWYRQSLGQGPEFLIYFQGTGAADDSGLPNDRFFAVRPEGSVSTLKIQRTERGDSAVYLCASSIGQGYGYTFGSGTRLTVV.

V and J are TRBV4-3 and TRBJ2-6; 11 bases map to TRBD1. V gave up 6 bases and J gave up 1 base; unmatched junction bases: 5. The length of the CDR3 is 17 residues. Germline CDR1 and CDR2: LGHNA and YSLEER. The CDR3 coding sequence is TGCGCCAGCAGGAAGGGGACAGGGGGTTCTGGGGCCAACGTCCTGACTTTC. This encodes CASRKGTGGSGANVLTF.

This clone was counted once. The V and J genes are TRBV7-3 and TRBJ1-1; no reliable D call. V was shortened by 2 bases and J by 1 base, with 11 bases between the two germline ends. CDR3 length equals 15 residues. The germline gives CDR1 SGHTA, CDR2 FQGTGA. CDR3 DNA sequence: TGTGCCAGCAGCTTAGAGGTGGTACCGAACACTGAAGCTTTCTTT. It translates to CASSLEVVPNTEAFF.

This clone was picked up one time. The J gene is TRBJ1-5, the V gene TRBV19, with TRBD1 as a possible D gene (6 bases). The V gene lost 11 bases and the J gene lost 7 bases, with 24 bases spanning the gap. In germline, CDR1 is LNHDA, CDR2 SQIVND (reference sequence). The length of the CDR3 is 15 residues. Here the CDR3 reads CAVSNGGLTSQPQHF. The CDR3 nucleotides are TGTGCCGTGTCAAATGGGGGGCTAACGTCCCAGCCCCAGCATTTT.

The chain carries TRBV11-2 and TRBJ2-2, with a weak D call TRBD2 (5 bases). This CDR3 comprises 15 residues. The germline gives CDR1 SGHAT, CDR2 FQNNGV. The V and J ends lost 2 bases and 3 bases respectively, with 10 bases between them. The CDR3 DNA is TGTGCCAGCAGCTTATACGGGATGGACACCGGGGAGCTGTTTTTT. Residues: CASSLYGMDTGELFF.

This clone came up once. This chain joins TRBV28 and TRBJ1-5; unclear D gene. V dropped 7 bases and J dropped 2 bases, with 21 bases sitting between them. CDR1 and CDR2 from the germline V gene are MDHEN and SYDVKM. The CDR3 spans 17 residues. Here the CDR3 DNA reads TGTGCCAGCATCCCCAACCCCTTTTTTAGGGGCAATCAGCCCCAGCATTTT. This encodes CASIPNPFFRGNQPQHF.

Only one count was recorded for this clone. Other DNA sequences in the same sample also yield this CDR3. The rearrangement uses TRBV5-1 and TRBJ2-5, with 8 bases aligning to TRBD1. This CDR3 contains 15 residues. Germline V gene sequence: CDR1 SGHRS, CDR2 YFSETQ. Germline trimming cut 4 bases from V and 1 base from J; bases unmatched to any gene: 6. CDR3 loop: CASSPRQGSQETQYF. The CDR3 coding sequence is TGCGCCAGCAGCCCTCGACAGGGGAGCCAAGAGACCCAGTACTTC.

J is TRBJ2-7 and V is TRBV7-8, with 8 bases fitting TRBD2. The CDR3 extends over 14 amino acids. Germline CDR1 reads SGHVS; CDR2 reads FQNEAQ. V shed 2 bases and J 5 bases; nucleotides not matched to a gene: 5. This CDR3 reads CASSLQRESNEQYF. The CDR3, as DNA: TGTGCCAGCAGCTTACAGCGGGAGTCAAACGAGCAGTACTTC.

This rearrangement joins TRBV15 to TRBJ2-3; D is unclear. The CDR3 loop spans 15 amino acids. With 0 bases removed from V and 10 bases from J, the gap between germline ends came to 17 bases. Germline V CDR1 and CDR2: LNHNV, YYDKDF (reference sequence). The CDR3 nucleotides read TGTGCCACCAGCAGAGATCGCGCCCCCGCGTCGGCGCAGTATTTT. As protein: CATSRDRAPASAQYF. Filled out from reference TRBV15 and TRBJ2-3, the complete variable domain reads DAMVIQNPRYQVTQFGKPVTLSCSQTLNHNVMYWYQQKSSQAPKLLFHYYDKDFNNEADTPDNFQSRRPNTSFCFLDIRSPGLGDTAMYLCATSRDRAPASAQYFGPGTRLTVL.

The chain couples TRBV27 to TRBJ2-5; weak D call: TRBD1 (6 bases). V was trimmed by 3 bases and J by 2 bases, leaving 10 bases between them. The CDR3 covers 14 residues. Germline CDR1 and CDR2: MNHEY and SMNVEV (reference sequence). The CDR3 bases are TGTGCCAGCAGTTTGGCGACAGGACAAGAGACCCAGTACTTC. Protein sequence: CASSLATGQETQYF.

The rearrangement uses TRBV11-2 and TRBJ2-7, with 13 bases fitting TRBD2. The J segment lost 5 bases and the V segment lost 5 bases, leaving 6 bases of the junction unmatched. Germline lookup yields CDR1 SGHAT and CDR2 FQNNGV. This CDR3 contains 15 residues. The chain's CDR3 is CASSRRGLAGDEQYF. CDR3 bases: TGTGCCAGCAGCAGACGAGGACTAGCGGGAGACGAGCAGTACTTC.

The chain is built from TRBV7-2 and TRBJ1-4, with 7 bases fitting TRBD1. CDR3 length: 14 residues. Trimming took 8 bases from V and 5 from J; bases not matched to a gene: 8. Germline V gives CDR1 SGHTA, CDR2 FQGNSA. Here the CDR3 DNA reads TGTGCCAGCGGTCGAGGCAGGGGGAATGAAAAACTGTTTTTT. This codes for CASGRGRGNEKLFF.

CDR3 protein: CASSVDGGRNTEAFF. CDR3 nucleotide sequence: TGTGCCAGCAGCGTGGACGGGGGGCGGAACACTGAAGCTTTCTTT. V usage is TRBV11-2 and J usage is TRBJ1-1; D may be TRBD1 (6 bases). The length of the CDR3 is 15 residues. Trimming cost V 5 bases and J 1 base, with 14 bases left between them. CDR1 SGHAT and CDR2 FQNNGV come from the germline V gene.